This is a list of T cell receptor beta chains from one sample in a study of CD8 T cells in ankylosing spondylitis. MiXCR was run by TCRdb on the 5' RACE reads, yielding one entry per CDR3 protein. Of 670,000 or so distinct CDR3 sequences detected, around 19% appear once; the ten largest clones hold 19%. Sequenced material: blood, either unsorted or a sorted T cell fraction (not recorded which). All receptors derive from a male donor with ankylosing spondylitis. The CDR3 runs from the conserved cysteine through the conserved F or W. D genes are given only for firm matches. Rows may omit the clone size; those that give it use once, few, many or a size class.

V	D	J	size	DNA	CDR3
TRBV20-1	NA	TRBJ2-4	NA	TGCAGTGTGCCCCGGGGCAAAAACATTCAGTACTTC	CSVPRGKNIQYF
TRBV12-3/TRBV12-4	NA	TRBJ2-1	NA	TGTGCCAGCAGTTTTCAGGAGGGCGGTGAGCAGTTCTTC	CASSFQEGGEQFF
TRBV10-3	NA	TRBJ2-2	few	TGTGCCATCAGTGATCCCACCTGGGCGAACTCGAACACCGGGGAGCTGTTTTTT	CAISDPTWANSNTGELFF
TRBV7-9	NA	TRBJ1-2	NA	TGTGCCAGCAGCTTAGGCCACAGGACCGAATATGGCTACACCTTC	CASSLGHRTEYGYTF
TRBV29-1	TRBD2	TRBJ2-5	few	TGCAGCGTTGAAGGGGGCCGGTTAGGCGGGAGCCAAGAGACCCAGTACTTC	CSVEGGRLGGSQETQYF
TRBV7-3	TRBD2	TRBJ2-3	few	TGTGCCAGCAGCTTTACTAGCGGTCGCACAGATACGCAGTATTTT	CASSFTSGRTDTQYF
TRBV28	TRBD1	TRBJ1-3	few	TGTGCCAGCAGTTTATCTTGGACAGGGTTTGGAAACACCATATATTTT	CASSLSWTGFGNTIYF
TRBV20-1	NA	TRBJ1-5	NA	TGCAGTGCTGGCACTGGAGGGAGGAATCAGCCCCAGCATTTT	CSAGTGGRNQPQHF
TRBV5-1	TRBD1	TRBJ2-7	NA	TGCGCCAGCAGCTCTACGACAGGGCTGTTCTACGAGCAGTACTTC	CASSSTTGLFYEQYF
TRBV6-5	NA	TRBJ2-2	few	TGTGCCAGCAGTTACTCTCAGGGACCCGGGGAGCTGTTTTTT	CASSYSQGPGELFF
TRBV12-3/TRBV12-4	NA	TRBJ2-7	few	TGTGCCAGCAGTTTAGTCCAGGTCTATGGCGAGCAGTACTTC	CASSLVQVYGEQYF
TRBV20-1	TRBD1	TRBJ2-5	many	TGCAGTGCTAGAGAACGAAGACAGGGGATTGGGGAGACCCAGTACTTC	CSARERRQGIGETQYF
TRBV20-1	NA	TRBJ1-1	few	TGCAGTGCTATGCATCGGAACACTGAAGCTTTCTTT	CSAMHRNTEAFF